These 17 T cell receptor beta chains originate from one sample sequenced in a study of blood T cell repertoires in COVID-19. Here immunoSEQ multiplex PCR was the method, and the copy in TCRdb shows in-frame clones only, minus some. The sample consists of more than 200,000 clones, 65% to 90% of them appearing once. Sequencing was carried out using peripheral blood. Receptor source: a woman aged 40 to 50 who had recovered from COVID-19.

This chain links TRBV2 with TRBJ1-2; D not resolved. With 8 bases removed from V and 0 bases from J, the gap between germline ends came to 4 bases. This CDR3 spans 11 amino acids. Germline values: CDR1 SNHLY, CDR2 FYNNEI. DNA for the CDR3: TGTGCCAGCGGCCCTAACTATGGCTACACCTTC. This sequence encodes CASGPNYGYTF.

The J gene is TRBJ2-5, the V gene TRBV6-6, with 12 bases that match TRBD2. Looked up from germline, CDR1 is MNHNY and CDR2 is SVGAGI (reference sequence). This CDR3 has 16 residues. V gave up 6 bases and J gave up 2 bases; unmatched junction bases: 7. The CDR3 region is CASRELAGGQQETQYF. CDR3 DNA sequence: TGTGCCAGCAGAGAACTAGCGGGGGGCCAACAAGAGACCCAGTACTTC.

V is TRBV2 and J is TRBJ1-4; maybe TRBD1 (6 bases). Trimming shortened V by 7 bases and J by 5 bases, and 14 bases separated the two germline ends. The CDR3 is 14 amino acids. Germline V gene sequence: CDR1 SNHLY, CDR2 FYNNEI. In DNA form, the CDR3 reads TGTGCCAGCATACGACAGGCCATAAATGAAAAACTGTTTTTT. Its protein is CASIRQAINEKLFF.

The chain has TRBV18 and TRBJ2-1; 10 bases agree with TRBD1. Per the germline V gene, CDR1 is KGHSH and CDR2 is LQKENI. The CDR3 runs to 16 residues. The trim removed 3 bases at V and 6 bases at J, leaving 8 bases unmatched. In DNA, the CDR3 is TGTGCCAGCTCACCTTTTGGGACAGGGGCGCCCAATGAGCAGTTCTTC. As protein: CASSPFGTGAPNEQFF.

This clone is a singleton in its sample. The chain couples TRBV10-2 to TRBJ1-2; 10 bases line up with TRBD1. This CDR3 is built from 13 residues. Per germline, CDR1 WSHSY and CDR2 SAAADI. The junction had 6 bases not matched to a gene; V was cut back by 8 bases and J by 6 bases. CDR3 coding DNA: TGCGCCAGCGGGGGGACAGGGGTAGATGGCTACACCTTC. Translating gives CASGGTGVDGYTF.

In its sample, this clone was seen once. This rearrangement joins TRBV6-2 or TRBV6-3 to TRBJ1-5; D may be TRBD1 (6 bases). Germline V gene lookup returns CDR1 MNHEY and CDR2 SVGEGT. The CDR3 is 13 residues long. V dropped 6 bases and J dropped 3 bases, with 9 bases sitting between them. In DNA form, the CDR3 reads TGTGCCAGCAGCGGACAGTTCAATCAGCCCCAGCATTTT. Encoded protein: CASSGQFNQPQHF.

The chain has TRBV5-1 and TRBJ1-2, with D uncertain. The CDR3 is made up of 14 amino acids. Between the trimmed V and J ends, which lost 3 bases and 2 bases, there was a span of 11 bases. Germline CDR1 SGHRS, CDR2 YFSETQ. CDR3 residues: CASSSWTGNYGYTF. The CDR3, as DNA: TGCGCCAGCAGCTCGTGGACGGGGAACTATGGCTACACCTTC.

The rearrangement joins TRBV5-1 to TRBJ2-7, with D possibly being TRBD1 (6 bases). The length of the CDR3 is 15 residues. From germline, CDR1 is SGHRS and CDR2 YFSETQ. Trimming stripped 1 base from V and 1 base from J, with 12 bases between. Here the CDR3 DNA reads TGCGCCAGCAGCTTGTTGCAGGGGCCTTCCTACGAGCAGTACTTC. Protein product: CASSLLQGPSYEQYF.

The CDR3 nucleotides read TGTGCCTCAGGGCGGTATTTGAGCACAGATACGCAGTATTTT. Translation gives CASGRYLSTDTQYF. The gene calls are TRBV30 and TRBJ2-3; weak D call: TRBD1 (5 bases). Trimming took 7 bases from V and 0 from J, leaving 14 bases between them. Germline V gene lookup returns CDR1 GTSNPN and CDR2 SVGIG (reference sequence). The CDR3 is 14 residues long. The full variable domain, rest sourced from reference TRBV30 and TRBJ2-3, is SQTIHQWPATLVQPVGSPLSLECTVEGTSNPNLYWYRQAAGRGLQLLFYSVGIGQISSEVPQNLSASRPQDRQFILSSKKLLLSDSGFYLCASGRYLSTDTQYFGPGTRLTVL.

The chain carries TRBV5-1 and TRBJ1-1; 9 positions agree with TRBD1. Germline CDR1 SGHRS, CDR2 YFSETQ. The CDR3 runs 13 residues. With 4 bases clipped from V and 5 bases from J, the junction kept 3 bases outside the gene matches. DNA for the CDR3: TGCGCCAGCAGCGACAGGGGGGATACTGAAGCTTTCTTT. Its translation: CASSDRGDTEAFF.

This clone was counted a few times. V is TRBV7-9 and J is TRBJ1-6; D not certain. The CDR3 has 14 amino acids. Germline V CDR1 and CDR2: SEHNR, FQNEAQ (reference sequence). V was cut by 1 base and J by 7 bases, with 8 bases left in between. This CDR3 reads CASSLGQVNSPLHF. The CDR3 DNA reads as TGTGCCAGCAGCTTAGGGCAGGTCAATTCACCCCTCCACTTT.

The chain carries TRBV5-8 and TRBJ1-5; perhaps TRBD1 as D (5 bases). Germline assignment: CDR1 SGHTS and CDR2 YDEGEE. Trimming shortened V by 4 bases and J by 0 bases, and 14 bases separated the two germline ends. CDR3 length: 16 residues. CDR3 sequence reads: CASSERQTHSNQPQHF. The CDR3 DNA reads as TGTGCCAGCAGCGAAAGACAGACCCATAGCAATCAGCCCCAGCATTTT. The full variable domain, its missing parts supplied by reference TRBV5-8 and TRBJ1-5, is EAGVTQSPTHLIKTRGQQATLRCSPISGHTSVYWYQQALGLGLQFLLWYDEGEERNRGNFPPRFSGRQFPNYSSELNVNALELEDSALYLCASSERQTHSNQPQHFGDGTRLSIL.

The V gene is TRBV19, the J gene TRBJ2-1; 8 bases align to TRBD2. V was pared by 5 bases and J by 6 bases, with 9 bases of the junction left unmatched. Germline values: CDR1 LNHDA, CDR2 SQIVND (reference sequence). There are 15 residues in the CDR3. The CDR3 nucleotides are TGTGCCAGTAGTCCAAGCGGGGGCCAACCCAATGAGCAGTTCTTC. It translates to CASSPSGGQPNEQFF.

The rearrangement uses TRBV7-2 and TRBJ1-1, with D possibly being TRBD1 (5 bases). The CDR3 spans 13 residues. CDR1 is SGHTA, CDR2 FQGNSA, per germline. V lost 6 bases, J lost 1 base, and 9 bases lay in between. As DNA, the CDR3 is TGTGCCAGCAGACAAGACAGGAACACTGAAGCTTTCTTT. Encoded protein: CASRQDRNTEAFF.

About this clone itself: A read error may produce the germline difference seen at one junction end. The chain has TRBV7-7 and TRBJ2-1; D might be TRBD1 (5 bases). The CDR3 runs to 15 residues. Germline values: CDR1 SSHAT, CDR2 FNYEAQ (reference sequence). The CDR3 sequence: CASSLGRGTYNEQFF. As DNA, the CDR3 is TGTGCTAGCAGCCTAGGTAGGGGAACCTACAATGAGCAGTTCTTC. Full variable domain (remainder filled in from reference TRBV7-7 and TRBJ2-1): GAGVSQSPRYKVTKRGQDVTLRCDPISSHATLYWYQQALGQGPEFLTYFNYEAQPDKSGLPSDRFSAERPEGSISTLTIQRTEQRDSAMYRCASSLGRGTYNEQFFGPGTRLTVL.

The rearrangement uses TRBV18 and TRBJ1-1; tentative D call: TRBD1 (5 bases). This CDR3 spans 16 amino acids. CDR1 is KGHSH, CDR2 LQKENI, per germline. V lost 6 bases and J 4 bases, leaving 21 bases between the germline ends. For the CDR3, the DNA is TGTGCCAGCTCCAAGGCGGGGGTTGTGGGGAGCACTGAAGCTTTCTTT. This gives the protein CASSKAGVVGSTEAFF.

This clone has just one count. The rearrangement links TRBV5-6 to TRBJ2-3; maybe TRBD1 (6 bases). V was clipped by 6 bases and J by 4 bases, with 15 bases between them. The CDR3 extends over 14 amino acids. The germline V gene has CDR1 SGHDT and CDR2 YYEEEE. In DNA, the CDR3 is TGTGCCAGCAACGGGGACACAGTGGCAGATACGCAGTATTTT. Its translation: CASNGDTVADTQYF.